This TCR beta chain appears in the sequencing data of a study of cytomegalovirus exposure and HLA in healthy donors. PCR was performed using 60 Vbeta and 13 Jbeta primers. Only in-frame clones appear in the TCRdb table, and some are missing; sequencing was by immunoSEQ multiplex PCR. This table has 150,000 to 200,000 clones, 77% appearing once. In germline, CDR1 is SGHVS, CDR2 FNYEAQ. The CDR3 totals 15 residues. J lost 1 base, V lost 0 bases, and 2 bases had no gene match. Sequenced sample: PBMCs. The chain is built from TRBV7-6 and TRBJ1-1; 7 bases match TRBD1. The sequence was collected from a man aged 45-60 years in good health and CMV-seropositive. In DNA form, the CDR3 reads TGTGCCAGCAGCTTAGCGGCAGGGGGGAACACTGAAGCTTTCTTT. Translated, it gives CASSLAAGGNTEAFF.